Detailed here is one T cell receptor beta chain. Its antigen has not been determined. Per-base qualities were not stored, and no clone one base away is much larger. The immunoSEQ Assay, a bias-controlled multiplex PCR, was used to amplify TCRbeta CDR3 regions from genomic DNA. As for the original processing: The number of nucleated cells in each sample was estimated from the amplification of reference gene primers within the assay. To quantify the absolute abundance of each unique TCRbeta CDR3 rearrangement, sequence reads were collapsed and filtered. For each sample, productive Simpson clonality was calculated by taking the square root of Simpson's diversity index across productive rearrangements. TCRdb retrieved this table from immuneACCESS and kept in-frame rearrangements only. Not all clones are present; in checked studies, unresolved V genes account for under half, and no reason is known for the remainder. V and J calls and clone size follow that table, whereas D and trimming were derived from the DNA. The table for this sample lists 150,000 or so clones; roughly 76% of them were counted only once. The ten largest clones take up roughly 10% of the sample.

The sample comes from a study of blood T cell repertoires in COVID-19 (dated by TCRdb to about 2020). Regarding the study in general: Samples covering the acute and convalescent phases of COVID-19 were provided by collaborators in the United States, Italy and Spain. The material from the prospective study consisted of cDNA or gDNA derived from T cells, B-cell-depleted T cells, or PBMCs. Sample metadata almost always included a de-identified subject ID, COVID-19 status, age in years and sex. The repertoires were released in a freely available public database meant as a resource for research on the immune response to SARS-CoV-2. Where HLA class I and class II types were available, the types were taken from metadata supplied by the sample provider, not from assay-based typing. Samples were obtained from the ongoing ImmuneRACE study (first 160 participants) and from 950 to 1,500 subjects provided by 6 global collaborators. The dataset comprised deeply sampled blood TCRbeta repertoires from subjects exposed to, actively infected with, or recovered from COVID-19.

Broad study findings and their caveats: The amount of clinical and demographic metadata varied by source and participant and was provided uncurated.

Whole blood was collected in K2EDTA tubes by collaborating institutions according to the institutions' own protocols. For TCRbeta analysis, collaborators shipped samples in one of three forms: frozen whole blood, isolated PBMCs, or DNA extracted from either of those sample types. Source material: peripheral blood. The sequence came from a woman in her forties or fifties with active or convalescent COVID-19.

The CDR3 region: CARPAGTGDNSPLHF. The nucleotides read TGTGCCAGACCCGCGGGGACAGGGGATAATTCACCCCTCCACTTT. The sequence joins TRBV5-3 to TRBJ1-6; 10 junctional bases match TRBD1. Being an ORF, TRBV5-3 has a function that is uncertain. Including the terminal cysteine and phenylalanine, the CDR3 comprises 15 residues. Only CDR3 DNA is held: 45 bases, read in frame from base 1. The junction shows trimming of 7 bases on V and 5 bases on J, and the gene matches do not reach 6 bases of it.